Presented here are 5 T cell receptor beta chains from one specimen sequenced in a study of T cells in Graves' hyperthyroidism and ophthalmopathy. RNA transcripts were the template for amplifying TCR beta CDR3 regions. The TCR CDR3 was amplified in a first-round RT-PCR using the HTBI primer set. In TCRdb, the multiplex PCR reads were re-called with MiXCR into one record per CDR3 protein. Of 380,000 or so distinct CDR3 sequences in the sample, roughly 14% were seen once. Sequenced sample: blood. The receptor set was obtained from a man younger than 45 with Graves' hyperthyroidism that later progressed to Graves' ophthalmopathy.

This clonotype was detected many times. The chain combines TRBV11-2 with TRBJ1-6; D may be TRBD1 (5 bases). Germline CDR1 and CDR2: SGHAT and FQNNGV. The germline V and J ends were trimmed by 4 bases and 7 bases, with 20 bases remaining between them. The CDR3 length is 17 residues. The CDR3 loop is CASSSLRWDGLNSPLHF. CDR3 DNA sequence: TGTGCCAGCAGCTCCCTCAGGTGGGACGGCCTGAATTCACCCCTCCACTTT.

This clonotype was observed a single time. J is TRBJ2-7 and V is TRBV6-2 or TRBV6-3, with D perhaps matching TRBD1 (6 bases). V was cut by 5 bases and J by 0 bases, with 11 bases left in between. The CDR3 is 14 residues long. The germline gives CDR1 MNHEY, CDR2 SVGEGT. The CDR3 loop is CASSPWTDSYEQYF. The CDR3 DNA is TGTGCCAGCAGTCCCTGGACAGACTCCTACGAGCAGTACTTC.

The rearrangement joins TRBV10-3 to TRBJ1-2; tentative D call: TRBD1 (5 bases). Trimming removed 0 bases at V and 3 bases at J, with 11 bases between. Germline loops: CDR1 ENHRY, CDR2 SYGVKD. The CDR3 totals 15 residues. The CDR3 nucleotides are TGTGCCATCAGTGAGTCGCTGGGGGTAGACTATGGCTACACCTTC. Translated: CAISESLGVDYGYTF.

The CDR3 reads CAWSPVGSYGYTF. The CDR3 region has the DNA TGTGCCTGGAGCCCCGTAGGTTCCTATGGCTACACCTTC. The chain couples TRBV30 to TRBJ1-2; D remains ambiguous. Germline CDR1 GTSNPN, CDR2 SVGIG (reference sequence). This CDR3 spans 13 amino acids. Trimming removed 3 bases from V and 4 bases from J, with 12 bases in between.

This clonotype appeared a few times. This chain uses TRBV7-9 with TRBJ2-7; D call uncertain. The V gene's germline CDR1 is SEHNR and CDR2 FQNEAQ (reference sequence). V gave up 3 bases and J gave up 2 bases, with 11 bases separating them. The CDR3 loop spans 14 amino acids. CDR3 nucleotides: TGTGCCAGCAGCTTGCAGTCAGGTCCCTACGAGCAGTACTTC. This translates into CASSLQSGPYEQYF. Supplemented by reference TRBV7-9 and TRBJ2-7, the full variable domain reads DTGVSQNPRHKITKRGQNVTFRCDPISEHNRLYWYRQTLGQGPEFLTYFQNEAQLEKSRLLSDRFSAERPKGSFSTLEIQRTEQGDSAMYLCASSLQSGPYEQYFGPGTRLTVT.